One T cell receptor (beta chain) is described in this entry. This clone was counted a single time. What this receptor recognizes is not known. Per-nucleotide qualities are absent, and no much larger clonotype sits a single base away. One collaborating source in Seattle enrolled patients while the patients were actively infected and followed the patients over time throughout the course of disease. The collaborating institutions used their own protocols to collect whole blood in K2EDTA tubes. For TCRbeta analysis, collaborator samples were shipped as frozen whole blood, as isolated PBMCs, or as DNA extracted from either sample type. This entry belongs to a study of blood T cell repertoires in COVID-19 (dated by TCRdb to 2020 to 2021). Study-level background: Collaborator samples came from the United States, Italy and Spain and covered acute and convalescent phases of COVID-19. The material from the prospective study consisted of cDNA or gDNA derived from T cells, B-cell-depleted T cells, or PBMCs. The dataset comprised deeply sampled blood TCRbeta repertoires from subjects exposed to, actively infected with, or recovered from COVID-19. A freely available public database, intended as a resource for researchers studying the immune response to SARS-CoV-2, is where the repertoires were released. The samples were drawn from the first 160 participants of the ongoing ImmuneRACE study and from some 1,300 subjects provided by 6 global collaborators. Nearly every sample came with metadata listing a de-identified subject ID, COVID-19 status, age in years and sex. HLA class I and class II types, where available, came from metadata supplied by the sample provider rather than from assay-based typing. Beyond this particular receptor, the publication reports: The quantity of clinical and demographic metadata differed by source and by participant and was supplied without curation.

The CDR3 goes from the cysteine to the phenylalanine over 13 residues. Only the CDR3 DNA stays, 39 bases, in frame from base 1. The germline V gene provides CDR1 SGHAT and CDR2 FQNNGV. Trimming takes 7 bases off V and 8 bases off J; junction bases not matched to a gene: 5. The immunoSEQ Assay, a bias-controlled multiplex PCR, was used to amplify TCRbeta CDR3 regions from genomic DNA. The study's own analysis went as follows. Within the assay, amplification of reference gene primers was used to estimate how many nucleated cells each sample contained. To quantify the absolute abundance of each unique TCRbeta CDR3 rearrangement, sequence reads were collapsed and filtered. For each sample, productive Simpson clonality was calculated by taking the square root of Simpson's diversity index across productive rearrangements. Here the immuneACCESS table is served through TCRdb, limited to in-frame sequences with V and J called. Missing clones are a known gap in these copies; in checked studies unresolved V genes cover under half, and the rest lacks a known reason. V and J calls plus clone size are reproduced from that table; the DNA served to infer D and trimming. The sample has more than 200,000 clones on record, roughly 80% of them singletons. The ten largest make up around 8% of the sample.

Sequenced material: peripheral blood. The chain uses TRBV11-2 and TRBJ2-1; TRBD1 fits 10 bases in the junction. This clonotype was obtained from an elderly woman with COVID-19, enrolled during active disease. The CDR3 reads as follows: CASTRDRGYEQFF. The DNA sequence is TGTGCCAGCACCCGGGACAGGGGATATGAGCAGTTCTTC.